This T cell receptor (beta chain) is drawn from a study of patients and donors after allogeneic stem cell transplantation. Using its own MiXCR run on the RT-PCR reads, TCRdb lists one record per CDR3 protein. The data contain roughly 940,000 distinct CDR3 sequences, 18% of them singletons. The table lists this clonotype with a few counts. CDR3 length: 14 residues. CDR1 and CDR2 (germline): SQVTM, ANQGSEA. Trimming removed 8 bases from V and 6 bases from J; junction bases left unmatched: 10. The chain links TRBV29-1 to TRBJ2-1, with 10 bases matching TRBD2. The source is a human donor who was either an allogeneic HSCT recipient or a stem cell or donor lymphocyte infusion donor (not recorded which). It is not recorded whose cells these are; they may come from a transplant donor. The sequenced sample consisted of blood, either unsorted or a sorted T cell fraction (not recorded which). The CDR3 DNA sequence: TGCAGCCCAACCGGGACTAGCGTACCCAATGAGCAGTTCTTC. Its translation is CSPTGTSVPNEQFF.